This TCR beta chain was profiled in a study of blood T cell repertoires in COVID-19. For the study at large: Samples of COVID-19 (acute and convalescent) were obtained from the United States, Italy and Spain. From T cells, B-cell-depleted T cells, or PBMCs came the material, which was cDNA or gDNA.

Authors' methods: Amplification from reference gene primers served as the basis for estimated nucleated cell counts. Produced via immunoSEQ multiplex PCR; TCRdb's table is partial and in-frame only. The V and J calls and clone size are taken from that table; D and trimming were inferred from the DNA. The sample yields 150,000 to 200,000 clones, 60% to 80% seen once. CDR1 and CDR2 (germline): KGHSH, LQKENI. This CDR3 comprises 13 residues. The ends lost 6 bases at V and 6 bases at J; junction bases unmatched: 8. The chain has TRBV18 and TRBJ2-7; TRBD1 matches at 7 bases. The sample consisted of peripheral blood. This receptor was identified in a man aged 60-69 years with active or convalescent COVID-19. In nucleotides, the CDR3 is TGTGCCAGCTCGGCGGACAGGAAAGGCGAGCAGTACTTC. This codes for CASSADRKGEQYF.